This is a list of T cell receptor beta chains from one sample in a study of T-cell memory formation after mild COVID-19. Each CDR3 protein is one row after TCRdb ran MiXCR on the 5' RACE reads. The table records about 170,000 distinct CDR3 sequences, around 13% of them present only once. Sequenced sample: PBMCs or a T cell subset sorted from them (not recorded which). The source of these receptors is a man between 18 and 35 years old who had mild COVID-19 (a few samples of this study predate the infection). Cell type and time point are not known. The CDR3 runs from the conserved cysteine through the conserved F or W. The D gene is left open where the match is weak. A row's size may be missing; if present it is once, few, many or a size class.

v_gene: TRBV6-6
d_gene: TRBD1
j_gene: TRBJ1-2
abundance: few
CDR3nt: TGTGCCAGCAGTCCACCAAGGACAGGGGGGGGCTACACCTTC
CDR3aa: CASSPPRTGGGYTF

v_gene: TRBV7-9
d_gene: NA
j_gene: TRBJ2-7
abundance: many
CDR3nt: TGTGCCAGCAGCTTACCGGGGAGGTTCTCCGAGCAGTACTTC
CDR3aa: CASSLPGRFSEQYF

v_gene: TRBV28
d_gene: NA
j_gene: TRBJ2-5
abundance: NA
CDR3nt: TGTGCCAGCTTCGCGCCGTACCAAGAGACCCAGTACTTC
CDR3aa: CASFAPYQETQYF

v_gene: TRBV5-1
d_gene: TRBD1
j_gene: TRBJ1-6
abundance: NA
CDR3nt: TGCGCCAGCAGCTTGGAGGGACAGGGGTATTCACCCCTCCACTTT
CDR3aa: CASSLEGQGYSPLHF

v_gene: TRBV11-2
d_gene: NA
j_gene: TRBJ2-1
abundance: few
CDR3nt: TGTGCCAGCAGCCACAGGGTTGAGCAGTTCTTC
CDR3aa: CASSHRVEQFF

v_gene: TRBV7-9
d_gene: NA
j_gene: TRBJ2-5
abundance: many
CDR3nt: TGTGCCAGCAGCTTGGGGGCGTGGGAGACCCAGTACTTC
CDR3aa: CASSLGAWETQYF

v_gene: TRBV11-2
d_gene: TRBD2
j_gene: TRBJ2-1
abundance: few
CDR3nt: TGTGCCAGCCGGCCGGGAGGGCGGGGGGTCTTGAATCAGCAGTTCTTC
CDR3aa: CASRPGGRGVLNQQFF

v_gene: TRBV6-6
d_gene: TRBD1
j_gene: TRBJ2-3
abundance: few
CDR3nt: TGTGCCAGCAGTTATTTCGGACAGGCCAGCACAGATACGCAGTATTTT
CDR3aa: CASSYFGQASTDTQYF

v_gene: TRBV5-1
d_gene: TRBD1
j_gene: TRBJ1-1
abundance: few
CDR3nt: TGCGCCAGCAGCCAGGAACAGGGGAATCTTGGAGCTTTCTTT
CDR3aa: CASSQEQGNLGAFF

v_gene: TRBV18
d_gene: TRBD1
j_gene: TRBJ1-2
abundance: NA
CDR3nt: TGTGCCAGCTCACCGCTGACAGGGCTCGGCTACACCTTC
CDR3aa: CASSPLTGLGYTF

v_gene: TRBV7-9
d_gene: NA
j_gene: TRBJ2-5
abundance: many
CDR3nt: TGTGCCAGCAGCTTATCACGGCTGGTAGAGACCCAGTACTTC
CDR3aa: CASSLSRLVETQYF

v_gene: TRBV11-1
d_gene: TRBD2
j_gene: TRBJ2-3
abundance: few
CDR3nt: TGTGCCAGCAGCCCGGGGACTAGCGGGGACACAGATACGCAGTATTTT
CDR3aa: CASSPGTSGDTDTQYF

v_gene: TRBV4-2
d_gene: NA
j_gene: TRBJ1-4
abundance: NA
CDR3nt: TGTGCCAGCAGCCATGAGGACCGCTGGAATGAAAAACTGTTTTTT
CDR3aa: CASSHEDRWNEKLFF

v_gene: TRBV7-2
d_gene: NA
j_gene: TRBJ2-2
abundance: NA
CDR3nt: TGTGCCAGCAGCCTATACACCGGGGAGCTGTTTTTT
CDR3aa: CASSLYTGELFF

v_gene: TRBV6-5
d_gene: TRBD1
j_gene: TRBJ1-2
abundance: few
CDR3nt: TGTGCCAGCAGTTTCAGCGGGACAGGGGTAACCTTC
CDR3aa: CASSFSGTGVTF

v_gene: TRBV27
d_gene: NA
j_gene: TRBJ2-6
abundance: few
CDR3nt: TGTGCCAGCAGTTCACAGGGTATTCATGGGGCCAACGTCCTGACTTTC
CDR3aa: CASSSQGIHGANVLTF

v_gene: TRBV28
d_gene: TRBD1
j_gene: TRBJ1-2
abundance: NA
CDR3nt: TGTGCCAGCGGATCCGGGACAGGGGGCTTCTATGGCTACACCTTC
CDR3aa: CASGSGTGGFYGYTF

v_gene: TRBV20-1
d_gene: NA
j_gene: TRBJ1-2
abundance: few
CDR3nt: TGCAGTGCTAGTCGGGAGGTGTATGGCTACACCTTC
CDR3aa: CSASREVYGYTF

v_gene: TRBV7-9
d_gene: NA
j_gene: TRBJ1-4
abundance: NA
CDR3nt: TGTGCCAGCAGCTTTGCCATTGGGGAAAAACTGTTTTTT
CDR3aa: CASSFAIGEKLFF